The 31 T cell receptor beta chains reported below all come from one sample, sequenced in a study of blood T cells in healthy people across ages. For the second PCR, which ran for about 6 to 11 cycles, a sample-barcoded 5' primer and a J-beta primer mix were used. TCRdb re-derived calls from the 5' RACE reads in MiXCR, one entry per CDR3 protein. Among about 540,000 distinct CDR3 sequences listed, about 24% were seen once. This same sample was also part of a study on T cells of mothers and their children.

The sequenced sample consisted of blood. The source is a boy between 10 and 17 years old in good health.

The J gene is TRBJ1-4, the V gene TRBV27; a possible D gene is TRBD1 (6 bases). Germline loops: CDR1 MNHEY, CDR2 SMNVEV (reference sequence). The V gene lost 5 bases and the J gene lost 7 bases, with 14 bases spanning the gap. There are 14 residues in the CDR3. The CDR3 DNA reads as TGTGCCAGCAGTGAGGGGGAGAGTCGTGAAAAACTGTTTTTT. This codes for CASSEGESREKLFF.

This clonotype occurred a few times. The chain carries TRBV28 and TRBJ2-7; 14 nucleotides line up with TRBD2. From germline, CDR1 is MDHEN and CDR2 SYDVKM. V shed 3 bases and J 3 bases; nucleotides not matched to a gene: 16. CDR3 length equals 20 residues. The CDR3 spells CASSFRRGTSGRHRNYEQYF. The CDR3 DNA reads TGTGCCAGCAGTTTCAGGAGAGGGACTAGCGGGAGACACCGAAACTACGAGCAGTACTTC.

V gene TRBV12-3 or TRBV12-4 combines with J gene TRBJ2-7; TRBD2 aligns across 7 bases. With 6 bases clipped from V and 5 bases from J, the junction kept 7 bases outside the gene matches. CDR3 length: 13 amino acids. Written as DNA, the CDR3 is TGTGCCAGCAGGCCCACTAGCGTCCACGAGCAGTACTTC. Amino acids: CASRPTSVHEQYF.

A few counts support this clonotype. This chain links TRBV3-1 with TRBJ1-4; weak D call: TRBD1 (5 bases). Germline V gene lookup returns CDR1 LGHDT and CDR2 YNNKEL (reference sequence). Trimming removed 6 bases at V and 7 bases at J, with 18 bases between. The CDR3 loop spans 15 amino acids. The CDR3 nucleotides are TGTGCCAGCAGTCCCGGGACGTCGAATGGTGAAAAACTGTTTTTT. This translates into CASSPGTSNGEKLFF.

This clonotype has just a few counts. This chain links TRBV28 with TRBJ2-3; 9 bases line up with TRBD2. The CDR3 covers 17 residues. CDR1 and CDR2 (germline): MDHEN, SYDVKM. J was trimmed by 2 bases and V by 1 base; bases with no gene match: 7. CDR3: CASSLSGGLAPTDTQYF. In DNA, the CDR3 is TGTGCCAGCAGTTTATCCGGGGGACTAGCCCCCACAGATACGCAGTATTTT.

Only a few counts were recorded for this clonotype. CDR3 DNA: TGTGCCAGCAGTTACTCGCGGAGCACAGATACGCAGTATTTT. Protein: CASSYSRSTDTQYF. The chain combines TRBV6-8 with TRBJ2-3; the D is unclear. Trimming cost V 0 bases and J 0 bases, with 4 bases left between them. In germline, CDR1 is MNHGY, CDR2 SAAAGT. The CDR3 consists of 14 residues.

There are a few counts of this clonotype. V gene TRBV12-3 or TRBV12-4 combines with J gene TRBJ2-3; D is perhaps TRBD2 (6 bases). V was clipped by 6 bases and J by 2 bases, with 9 bases between them. The CDR3 is 13 amino acids. CDR3 in amino acids: CASSGGFTDTQYF. The CDR3 coding sequence is TGTGCCAGCAGCGGGGGTTTCACAGATACGCAGTATTTT.

The chain employs TRBV4-3 and TRBJ2-1; TRBD2 matches at 8 bases. The CDR3 loop spans 18 amino acids. Germline CDR1 and CDR2: LGHNA and YSLEER. V lost 0 bases to trimming and J lost 0 bases; unmatched junction nucleotides: 7. This CDR3 reads CASSQESGRGASYNEQFF. The CDR3 DNA reads TGCGCCAGCAGCCAAGAAAGTGGGCGGGGGGCCTCCTACAATGAGCAGTTCTTC.

In its sample, this clonotype was seen a few times. The rearrangement uses TRBV7-6 and TRBJ2-1; tentative D call: TRBD2 (5 bases). The DNA end is more similar to TRBJ2-7, so the J call may be wrong. The CDR3 totals 13 residues. Germline values: CDR1 SGHVS, CDR2 FNYEAQ. In DNA form, the CDR3 reads TGTGCCAGCAGCTTAGAACGGGGTACCGAGCAGTACTTC. Its protein product is CASSLERGTEQYF.

This clonotype was seen a few times. The rearrangement uses TRBV2 and TRBJ2-4, with D uncertain. Germline V gene sequence: CDR1 SNHLY, CDR2 FYNNEI. The V end was cut by 2 bases, the J end by 0 bases, with 8 bases between. The CDR3 is 15 amino acids. The CDR3 here is CASSERNIAKNIQYF. The CDR3 DNA sequence: TGTGCCAGCAGTGAACGGAATATAGCCAAAAACATTCAGTACTTC.

The V gene is TRBV30, the J gene TRBJ2-3; no reliable D call. Per germline, CDR1 GTSNPN and CDR2 SVGIG (reference sequence). With 1 base removed from V and 0 bases from J, the gap between germline ends came to 2 bases. This CDR3 comprises 12 residues. CDR3 sequence reads: CAWSESTDTQYF. In DNA form, the CDR3 reads TGTGCCTGGAGTGAGAGCACAGATACGCAGTATTTT.

In its sample, this clonotype was seen a few times. J is TRBJ2-4 and V is TRBV7-2, with 9 bases lining up with TRBD1. Germline assignment: CDR1 SGHTA and CDR2 FQGNSA. Trimming removed 5 bases from V and 0 bases from J; junction bases left unmatched: 17. This CDR3 has 20 residues. The DNA of the CDR3 is TGTGCCAGCAGCGGAGGCTTCCGGGACAGGGCCACCCTAGCCAAAAACATTCAGTACTTC. Its protein product is CASSGGFRDRATLAKNIQYF.

The J gene is TRBJ2-5, the V gene TRBV11-2; TRBD1 agrees at 9 bases. The J call may not be correct, given that the DNA end is closer to TRBJ2-7. The CDR3 is 17 residues long. Germline loops: CDR1 SGHAT, CDR2 FQNNGV. The CDR3 region is CASSLYPSTGGSYEQYF. The CDR3 DNA follows: TGTGCCAGCAGCTTATATCCATCGACAGGGGGCTCCTACGAGCAGTACTTC.

V and J are TRBV15 and TRBJ2-2, with D perhaps TRBD1 or TRBD2 (6 bases each). CDR1 LNHNV and CDR2 YYDKDF come from the germline V gene (reference sequence). The CDR3 runs to 14 residues. V dropped 8 bases and J dropped 0 bases, with 10 bases sitting between them. The CDR3 loop reads CATSGDTNTGELFF. The CDR3 coding sequence is TGTGCCACCTCGGGGGACACGAACACCGGGGAGCTGTTTTTT.

J is TRBJ2-1 and V is TRBV18; D is undetermined. V was trimmed by 1 base and J by 4 bases, leaving 14 bases between them. CDR1 KGHSH and CDR2 LQKENI come from the germline V gene. There are 16 residues in the CDR3. This chain's CDR3 is CASSPLGLVRYNEQFF. In nucleotides, the CDR3 is TGTGCCAGCTCACCACTCGGCCTGGTGCGGTACAATGAGCAGTTCTTC. Supplemented by reference TRBV18 and TRBJ2-1, the full variable domain reads NAGVMQNPRHLVRRRGQEARLRCSPMKGHSHVYWYRQLPEEGLKFMVYLQKENIIDESGMPKERFSAEFPKEGPSILRIQQVVRGDSAAYFCASSPLGLVRYNEQFFGPGTRLTVL.

Ten or more counts support this clonotype. V usage is TRBV20-1 and J usage is TRBJ2-3; 7 positions agree with TRBD2. The CDR3 extends over 14 amino acids. Germline lookup yields CDR1 DFQATT and CDR2 SNEGSKA (reference sequence). The CDR3 nucleotides are TGCAGATTCGTGCCAGCGGGACTCACAGATACGCAGTATTTT. Residues: CRFVPAGLTDTQYF.

This clonotype has more than one count but fewer than ten. V gene TRBV3-1 combines with J gene TRBJ2-5, with 13 bases matching TRBD2. The J call is in doubt because the DNA end fits TRBJ2-1 better. This CDR3 comprises 18 residues. The germline CDR1 and CDR2 sequences are LGHDT and YNNKEL (reference sequence). The CDR3 here is CASSQDFRTSGGADEQFF. The CDR3 coding sequence is TGTGCCAGCAGCCAAGACTTCCGCACTAGCGGGGGGGCGGACGAGCAGTTCTTC.

This clonotype was detected a few times. The chain joins TRBV28 to TRBJ1-2; 8 bases line up with TRBD1. Trimming took 5 bases from V and 8 from J; bases not matched to a gene: 19. Germline lookup yields CDR1 MDHEN and CDR2 SYDVKM. The CDR3 is 17 residues long. DNA of the CDR3: TGTGCCAGCAGTAATATACTCCCCGGGCAGGGGGCCAGCGGCTACACCTTC. Protein: CASSNILPGQGASGYTF.

This clonotype was seen only a few times. This chain uses TRBV28 with TRBJ1-1; weak D call: TRBD1 (5 bases). Germline CDR1 and CDR2: MDHEN and SYDVKM. The CDR3 spans 15 residues. The ends were cut back, 3 bases at V and 3 bases at J, with 14 bases in the middle. The CDR3 sequence: CASSFRDRGHTEAFF. The CDR3 DNA reads TGTGCCAGCAGTTTCAGGGATAGAGGACACACTGAAGCTTTCTTT. The full variable domain, rest sourced from reference TRBV28 and TRBJ1-1, is DVKVTQSSRYLVKRTGEKVFLECVQDMDHENMFWYRQDPGLGLRLIYFSYDVKMKEKGDIPEGYSVSREKKERFSLILESASTNQTSMYLCASSFRDRGHTEAFFGQGTRLTVV.

The genes are TRBV7-9 and TRBJ1-2; TRBD1 aligns across 9 bases. CDR3 length equals 15 residues. Per the germline V gene, CDR1 is SEHNR and CDR2 is FQNEAQ (reference sequence). V lost 5 bases to trimming and J lost 6 bases; unmatched junction nucleotides: 10. CDR3 in DNA: TGTGCCAGCAGCCCTATCGGCGGGGACAGGGATGGCTACACCTTC. This sequence encodes CASSPIGGDRDGYTF.

The chain has TRBV28 and TRBJ1-5; 9 positions agree with TRBD1. Germline CDR1 reads MDHEN; CDR2 reads SYDVKM. This CDR3 contains 16 residues. The trim removed 3 bases at V and 7 bases at J, leaving 10 bases unmatched. This chain's CDR3 is CASSFPWDREGQPQHF. CDR3 DNA: TGTGCCAGCAGTTTTCCTTGGGACAGGGAAGGGCAGCCCCAGCATTTT.

This clonotype was observed a few times. The J gene is TRBJ2-1, the V gene TRBV12-5; D gene uncertain. Deletions cut 1 base from V and 5 bases from J, with 12 bases between. The V gene's germline CDR1 is LGHNT and CDR2 FRNRAP. This CDR3 spans 15 amino acids. The CDR3 loop is CASGLARFGDNEQFF. The DNA for the CDR3 is TGTGCTAGTGGTTTGGCACGATTTGGGGACAATGAGCAGTTCTTC.

This clonotype has just one count. The V call is TRBV6-6, the J call TRBJ2-5; no clear D. CDR3 length: 13 amino acids. The ends were cut back, 8 bases at V and 2 bases at J, with 12 bases in the middle. CDR1 and CDR2 (germline): MNHNY, SVGAGI (reference sequence). In nucleotides, the CDR3 is TGTGCCAGCGCTATGGCAGCTCAAGAGACCCAGTACTTC. This gives the protein CASAMAAQETQYF.

The chain uses TRBV2 and TRBJ1-5; D gene uncertain. CDR1 SNHLY and CDR2 FYNNEI come from the germline V gene. Deletions cut 7 bases from V and 0 bases from J, with 13 bases between. CDR3 length: 15 amino acids. This CDR3 is CASTGQTYSNQPQHF. In DNA, the CDR3 is TGTGCCAGCACCGGGCAAACTTATAGCAATCAGCCCCAGCATTTT.

This clonotype has more than one count but fewer than ten. The J gene is TRBJ2-3, the V gene TRBV5-1; possibly TRBD2 for D (6 bases). The CDR3 consists of 18 residues. Germline values: CDR1 SGHRS, CDR2 YFSETQ. V lost 1 base and J lost 0, with 18 bases in between. CDR3 DNA: TGCGCCAGCAGCTTGATCGCGGAGGGTTCTCGAAGCACAGATACGCAGTATTTT. Translated: CASSLIAEGSRSTDTQYF.

The V and J genes are TRBV12-3 or TRBV12-4 and TRBJ2-2; the D call may be TRBD1 or TRBD2 (7 bases each). V lost 6 bases and J 6 bases, leaving 17 bases between the germline ends. The CDR3 spans 15 residues. CDR3 bases: TGTGCCAGCAGGGCGACAGGGAGGGGAGCCGGGGAGCTGTTTTTT. Translating it yields CASRATGRGAGELFF.

This clonotype was observed a handful of times. The gene calls are TRBV11-2 and TRBJ1-4; tentative D call: TRBD1 (5 bases). The CDR3 length is 15 residues. V was shortened by 3 bases and J by 8 bases, with 16 bases between the two germline ends. Looked up from germline, CDR1 is SGHAT and CDR2 is FQNNGV. CDR3 region: CASSFRGGVGEKLFF. The CDR3 nucleotides read TGTGCCAGCAGCTTCCGGGGAGGGGTAGGGGAAAAACTGTTTTTT.

This clonotype was counted only a few times. The chain's CDR3 is CASSPAPLEQYF. The CDR3 DNA is TGTGCCAGCAGCCCCGCCCCCCTCGAGCAGTACTTC. The chain combines TRBV7-2 with TRBJ2-5, with D hard to call. The J call may be faulty, since TRBJ2-7 better matches the DNA end. The germline gives CDR1 SGHTA, CDR2 FQGNSA. The CDR3 contains 12 residues.

This clonotype was observed a handful of times. The chain combines TRBV12-3 or TRBV12-4 with TRBJ2-5, with D possibly being TRBD2 (6 bases). This CDR3 is built from 13 residues. The V and J ends lost 8 bases and 5 bases respectively, with 15 bases between them. CDR3 amino acids: CASRPGVGETQYF. The CDR3 DNA is TGTGCCAGCCGACCGGGGGTGGGGGAGACCCAGTACTTC.

The chain links TRBV6-2 or TRBV6-3 to TRBJ2-2; 14 nucleotides match TRBD2. Losses at the gene ends were 5 bases for V and 4 bases for J; bases not matched to a gene: 6. The CDR3 length is 17 residues. CDR1 is MNHEY and CDR2 is SVGEGT in the germline V gene. CDR3 loop: CASSRTSGRYITGELFF. CDR3 sequence (DNA): TGTGCCAGCAGTCGGACTAGCGGGAGGTATATCACCGGGGAGCTGTTTTTT.

V gene TRBV28 combines with J gene TRBJ2-1, with 8 bases that match TRBD2. The germline CDR1 and CDR2 sequences are MDHEN and SYDVKM. This CDR3 has 16 amino acids. V lost 6 bases, J lost 1 base, and 8 bases stayed unmatched. CDR3 loop: CASSSNSGKSYNEQFF. In DNA, the CDR3 is TGTGCCAGCAGCTCAAATAGCGGGAAGTCCTACAATGAGCAGTTCTTC.